This TCR beta chain originates from a study of shared clonotypes between healthy human individuals. A note on this clone: Other DNA sequences from this sample encode an identical CDR3 as well.

Into CD45RA+ naive and CD45RA-negative memory subsets, the CD4+ cells were split. The CDR3 contains 13 residues. Germline assignment: CDR1 MDHEN and CDR2 SYDVKM. Trimming removed 8 bases from V and 2 bases from J, with 13 bases in between. Sequencing used immunoSEQ multiplex PCR; TCRdb keeps in-frame clones, though not all of them. The data hold some 2,000,000 clones, with 85% to 95% observed a single time. The sequenced material came from naive CD4+ T cells sorted from blood. The subset: CD45RA+ positively selected. The chain has TRBV28 and TRBJ2-7; a possible D gene is TRBD1 (7 bases). The TCR sequence derives from a man between 18 and 35 years old in good health. The CDR3 bases are TGTGCCAGCCGGGGGCAGGGGGCCTACGAGCAGTACTTC. Amino acid sequence: CASRGQGAYEQYF.